Here is one T cell receptor (beta chain) with its context. Its antigen is unknown. The same CDR3 is also encoded by other DNA sequences in this sample. This specimen comes from a study of cytomegalovirus exposure and HLA in healthy donors. Both 60 Vbeta primers and 13 Jbeta primers went into the PCR. Measured with immunoSEQ multiplex PCR; TCRdb has only the in-frame clones, and not every one. The data show 150,000 to 200,000 clones, around 84% seen once. Study-wide findings and caveats: Previous analysis showed most TCR beta V segments were productive about 90% or about 30% of the time. A link between a missense DCLRE1C variant and TCR beta V- and J-gene trimming emerged from a later analysis. Among donors in an Asian-associated ancestry cluster, a later analysis reportedly found fewer N-insertions than the approximately 700-donor mean. In vitro testing confirmed three CMV-associated chains as specific for CMV antigens.

Trimming cost V 9 bases and J 0 bases, with 17 bases left between them. This CDR3 has 15 residues. CDR1 and CDR2 (germline): SNHLY, FYNNEI. This sequence originates from a man younger than 35 in good health and CMV-seronegative. The chain combines TRBV2 with TRBJ1-1; D not certain. Source material: PBMCs. CDR3 nucleotides: TGTGCCAGTAGTTCCCTGACATCGATGAACACTGAAGCTTTCTTT. Residues: CASSSLTSMNTEAFF.